This is a list of T cell receptor beta chains from one sample in a study of CXCR3-negative and CXCR3-positive naive CD8 T cells. After re-calling the 5' RACE reads, TCRdb lists one entry per CDR3 protein, DNA absent. This table holds around 29,000 distinct CDR3 sequences. Sample: memory CD8+ T cells from blood. The receptors shown here come from a human donor in good health. Some clones in this sample may be carry-over from other donors' samples. CDR3s include the opening cysteine and the closing phenylalanine or tryptophan. Each record gives: CDR3 protein, clone size, J gene, V gene. The size entry is marked missing in some rows and otherwise reads once, few, many or a size class.

CSPWGEDYGYTF - TRBJ1-2 TRBV29-1
CASTGSGELFF - TRBJ2-2 TRBV6-6
CASSEASGANVLTF - TRBJ2-6 TRBV6-4
CASRLIVGSEQYF - TRBJ2-7 TRBV12-3/TRBV12-4
CVSSPSGEATGELFF - TRBJ2-2 TRBV6-2/TRBV6-3
CASSQEGTNTGELFF - TRBJ2-2 TRBV4-1
CASSLGVSPLHF - TRBJ1-6 TRBV12-3/TRBV12-4
CASRDRGYEQYF - TRBJ2-7 TRBV6-2/TRBV6-3
CASRAGVSNTGELFF - TRBJ2-2 TRBV28
CSVEKGVGMDTEAFF - TRBJ1-1 TRBV29-1
CASSNTRGIQPQHF - TRBJ1-5 TRBV7-9
CASSLEGATLETQYF - TRBJ2-5 TRBV12-3/TRBV12-4
CASSFSVGNTEAFF - TRBJ1-1 TRBV4-3
CASSYSPGDYGYTF - TRBJ1-2 TRBV4-2
CSARDYSHQGGEQYF - TRBJ2-7 TRBV20-1
CASSDQGQETQYF - TRBJ2-5 TRBV5-1
CASSGAAGQFSTDTQYF - TRBJ2-3 TRBV9
CASSQDCQGGLENTEAVF - TRBJ1-1 TRBV4-3
CASSDSTHNEQFF medium-sized TRBJ2-1 TRBV6-4
CASSPGLGGTQYF - TRBJ2-3 TRBV7-3
CASSRQGVGTEAFF - TRBJ1-1 TRBV6-5
CASSLEDSGDNEQFF - TRBJ2-1 TRBV7-9
CASSPGTSPSTDTQYF - TRBJ2-3 TRBV3-1
CASSQDYRGQETQYF - TRBJ2-5 TRBV4-3
CASSREGVRPFYPSSYNEQFF - TRBJ2-1 TRBV21-1
CASRAGRTEAFF - TRBJ1-1 TRBV27
CASLDPGGGLPGETQYF - TRBJ2-5 TRBV6-2/TRBV6-3
CASSADRGKETQYF - TRBJ2-5 TRBV28
CAISESGQTGELFF - TRBJ2-2 TRBV10-3
CASSEGSVLFF - TRBJ1-4 TRBV7-9